The clone carrying this TCR beta chain came up a few times. Clones were sequenced by immunoSEQ multiplex PCR, and TCRdb holds only the in-frame ones, with some missing. The profile shows about a million clones, over 60% of them singletons. The data were obtained in a study of shared clonotypes between healthy human individuals. Study at large: Donor composition was a couple of women and a few men, aged 18 to 49.

Nashville, Tennessee was home to all donors, each a Caucasian adult. CDR1 and CDR2 (germline): SGHAT, FQDESV (reference sequence). The V end was cut by 2 bases, the J end by 1 base, with 5 bases between. This CDR3 has 13 amino acids. This receptor was identified in a man aged 18-30 years in good health. The chain is built from TRBV11-1 and TRBJ1-1; no clear D. Sequencing used memory CD4+ T cells sorted from blood. The subset here: CD45RA-negative fraction. This CDR3 is CASSLQPNTEAFF. In nucleotides, the CDR3 is TGTGCCAGCAGCTTACAGCCGAACACTGAAGCTTTCTTT.